These 12 T cell receptor beta chains originate from one sample sequenced in a study of blood T cell repertoires in COVID-19. The table came from immunoSEQ multiplex PCR; TCRdb's copy has only in-frame clones and leaves some out. The sample records roughly 52,000 clones, more than 70% being singletons. The sequenced material came from peripheral blood. These receptors all come from a woman of 80 years or more with acute or convalescent COVID-19.

The V call is TRBV6-5, the J call TRBJ2-7, with TRBD1 identical over 7 bases. V dropped 2 bases and J dropped 6; count of bases not matched to a gene: 7. The CDR3 contains 14 residues. CDR1 and CDR2 (germline): MNHEY, SVGAGI. This chain's CDR3 is CASSYRGPPAEQYF. CDR3 DNA: TGTGCCAGCAGTTACAGGGGGCCTCCCGCCGAGCAGTACTTC.

The chain uses TRBV5-1 and TRBJ2-7; D uncertain. The CDR3 sequence is 13 residues long. Trimming cost V 2 bases and J 0 bases, with 6 bases left between them. CDR1 and CDR2 from the germline V gene are SGHRS and YFSETQ. The CDR3 coding sequence is TGCGCCAGCAGCTTATGGAGCTCCTACGAGCAGTACTTC. Translated: CASSLWSSYEQYF.

The chain recombines TRBV6-5 with TRBJ2-5, with TRBD2 identical over 11 bases. The trim removed 6 bases at V and 5 bases at J, leaving 8 bases unmatched. Germline loops: CDR1 MNHEY, CDR2 SVGAGI. This CDR3 comprises 15 residues. DNA of the CDR3: TGTGCCAGCAGGACTAGCGGGGACCTCCGGGAGACCCAGTACTTC. It yields the protein CASRTSGDLRETQYF.

This rearrangement joins TRBV5-1 to TRBJ2-4, with a possible D match to TRBD2 (7 bases). The CDR3 length is 14 residues. The germline CDR1 and CDR2 sequences are SGHRS and YFSETQ. V was pared by 4 bases and J by 5 bases, with 13 bases between. The CDR3 DNA reads as TGCGCCAGCAGCCTCGCCGGGGGGCAAAACATTCAGTACTTC. Protein sequence: CASSLAGGQNIQYF.

The chain joins TRBV3-1 (or the pseudogene TRBV3-2) to TRBJ2-1; 11 bases agree with TRBD2. There are 15 residues in the CDR3. With 4 bases clipped from V and 7 bases from J, the junction kept 6 bases outside the gene matches. CDR1 LGHDT and CDR2 YNNKEL come from the germline V gene (reference sequence). The CDR3 spells CASSPGTSGWNEQFF. The CDR3 coding sequence is TGTGCCAGCAGCCCAGGGACTAGCGGCTGGAATGAGCAGTTCTTC.

CDR3 in amino acids: CASSYSPGMNTEAFF. The CDR3 nucleotides are TGTGCCAGCAGTTACTCGCCAGGGATGAACACTGAAGCTTTCTTT. V usage is TRBV6-5 and J usage is TRBJ1-1; D might be TRBD1 (5 bases). With 0 bases removed from V and 0 bases from J, the gap between germline ends came to 8 bases. Germline V gives CDR1 MNHEY, CDR2 SVGAGI. CDR3 length: 15 residues.

This chain joins TRBV20-1 and TRBJ1-5; D possibly corresponds to TRBD1 (5 bases). The germline V gene has CDR1 DFQATT and CDR2 SNEGSKA (reference sequence). The germline V and J ends were trimmed by 3 bases and 3 bases, with 18 bases remaining between them. The CDR3 is made up of 16 amino acids. CDR3 sequence reads: CSASVGGWVPNQPQHF. CDR3 coding DNA: TGCAGTGCTAGTGTGGGGGGTTGGGTCCCCAATCAGCCCCAGCATTTT.

The chain links TRBV5-8 to TRBJ2-3, with D uncertain. CDR1 and CDR2 from the germline V gene are SGHTS and YDEGEE. V shed 0 bases and J shed 0 bases, with 5 bases lying between them. This CDR3 has 14 residues. The CDR3 DNA follows: TGTGCCAGCAGCTTGGGAGGTAGCACAGATACGCAGTATTTT. It is translated as CASSLGGSTDTQYF. The full variable domain, completed using reference TRBV5-8 and TRBJ2-3, is EAGVTQSPTHLIKTRGQQATLRCSPISGHTSVYWYQQALGLGLQFLLWYDEGEERNRGNFPPRFSGRQFPNYSSELNVNALELEDSALYLCASSLGGSTDTQYFGPGTRLTVL.

The chain combines TRBV7-2 with TRBJ1-3; maybe TRBD1 (5 bases). CDR1 is SGHTA and CDR2 is FQGNSA in the germline V gene. This CDR3 is 14 amino acids long. The V end lost 3 bases, the J end lost 4 bases, and 10 bases lay between the germline ends. In DNA, the CDR3 is TGTGCCAGCAGCTTGGGGGGGGGAGGAAACACCATATATTTT. It yields the protein CASSLGGGGNTIYF.

V gene TRBV11-3 combines with J gene TRBJ2-2; 8 nucleotides agree with TRBD2. Germline V gene sequence: CDR1 SGHNT, CDR2 YENEEA. CDR3 length: 15 amino acids. The J segment lost 7 bases and the V segment lost 3 bases, leaving 7 bases of the junction unmatched. CDR3 region: CASSFRGGPDGELFF. The DNA of the CDR3 is TGTGCCAGCAGCTTCCGGGGGGGGCCGGACGGGGAGCTGTTTTTT. Together with reference TRBV11-3 and TRBJ2-2, the CDR3 gives the full variable domain: EAGVVQSPRYKIIEKKQPVAFWCNPISGHNTLYWYLQNLGQGPELLIRYENEEAVDDSQLPKDRFSAERLKGVDSTLKIQPAELGDSAVYLCASSFRGGPDGELFFGEGSRLTVL.

This sequence joins TRBV13 and TRBJ2-7; the D gene is possibly TRBD2 (5 bases). Trimming removed 4 bases from V and 5 bases from J, with 15 bases in between. Germline CDR1 PRHDT, CDR2 FYEKMQ (reference sequence). CDR3 length equals 14 residues. The CDR3 nucleotides are TGTGCCAGCAGCTCGTCGGACGGAGGCGACGAGCAGTACTTC. Translated: CASSSSDGGDEQYF.

V gene TRBV5-4 combines with J gene TRBJ1-1; a possible D gene is TRBD1 (5 bases). Trimming removed 1 base at V and 6 bases at J, with 13 bases between. There are 14 residues in the CDR3. The V gene's germline CDR1 is SGHNT and CDR2 YYREEE (reference sequence). Written as DNA, the CDR3 is TGTGCCAGCAGCTTGAACGCAGGGAGGGCTGAAGCTTTCTTT. As protein: CASSLNAGRAEAFF.